This passage covers 29 T cell receptor beta chains from one sample sequenced in a study of T cell responses to AZD1222 COVID-19 vaccine. Profiled with immunoSEQ multiplex PCR; TCRdb holds only in-frame clones, not every one. This sample has 110,000 or so clones, with about 88% found just once. The sample consisted of peripheral blood, taken 28 days after the second AZD1222 dose. The receptors stem from an adult who received the AZD1222 COVID-19 vaccine.

Points on this clone: Sequence at one end of the junction differs from germline and may be a read error. The CDR3: CASSSDIYNEQFF. The CDR3 DNA reads TGTGCTAGCAGCTCCGACATCTACAATGAGCAGTTCTTC. The chain combines TRBV7-7 with TRBJ2-1; no clear D gene. CDR1 SSHAT and CDR2 FNYEAQ come from the germline V gene (reference sequence). The CDR3 is made up of 13 amino acids.

The genes are TRBV4-2 and TRBJ2-1, with D perhaps given as TRBD1 or TRBD2 (5 bases each). The CDR3 spans 11 residues. Per germline, CDR1 LGHNA and CDR2 YNFKEQ. Trimming stripped 8 bases from V and 5 bases from J, with 7 bases between. DNA for the CDR3: TGTGCCAGCCTGGGGGACAATGAGCAGTTCTTC. Residues: CASLGDNEQFF.

The rearrangement links TRBV7-9 to TRBJ2-7; tentatively, D is TRBD1 (5 bases). The V end lost 2 bases, the J end lost 0 bases, and 11 bases lay between the germline ends. Germline lookup yields CDR1 SEHNR and CDR2 FQNEAQ (reference sequence). This CDR3 spans 15 amino acids. Here the CDR3 reads CASSLMGQASYEQYF. The CDR3 region has the DNA TGTGCCAGCAGCTTAATGGGGCAGGCCTCCTACGAGCAGTACTTC.

This chain joins TRBV5-8 and TRBJ2-2; 8 nucleotides agree with TRBD2. Germline-derived CDR1 and CDR2 are SGHTS and YDEGEE. V shed 0 bases and J 5 bases; nucleotides not matched to a gene: 3. The CDR3 is made up of 15 amino acids. The CDR3 region has the DNA TGTGCCAGCAGCTTGGTAGCGGGGAGGACCGGGGAGCTGTTTTTT. Encoded protein: CASSLVAGRTGELFF.

The chain is built from TRBV5-5 and TRBJ1-2; no reliable D call. Germline CDR1 is SGHKS and CDR2 is YYEKEE (reference sequence). V lost 6 bases and J 4 bases, leaving 13 bases between the germline ends. The CDR3 length is 13 residues. The CDR3 DNA reads TGTGCCAGCAATCCGTGGGTAGGCTATGGCTACACCTTC. Protein: CASNPWVGYGYTF. Looking up the rest from reference TRBV5-5 and TRBJ1-2 gives the full variable domain: DAGVTQSPTHLIKTRGQQVTLRCSPISGHKSVSWYQQVLGQGPQFIFQYYEKEERGRGNFPDRFSARQFPNYSSELNVNALLLGDSALYLCASNPWVGYGYTFGSGTRLTVV.

This chain uses TRBV6-2 or TRBV6-3 with TRBJ2-5; TRBD1 agrees at 7 bases. With V trimmed by 2 bases and J by 4 bases, 4 bases remained unmatched. CDR3 length: 14 amino acids. Germline V lookup: CDR1 MNHEY, CDR2 SVGEGT. The CDR3 DNA sequence: TGTGCCAGCAGTTACGGGACAGAGAGAGAGACCCAGTACTTC. Its translation is CASSYGTERETQYF.

The gene calls are TRBV11-1 and TRBJ1-1, with D maybe TRBD1 (6 bases). The V end was cut by 7 bases, the J end by 1 base, with 10 bases between. The CDR3 is 13 residues long. Germline V gene lookup returns CDR1 SGHAT and CDR2 FQDESV (reference sequence). DNA of the CDR3: TGTGCCAGCACCAGGGGACGGAACACTGAAGCTTTCTTT. Its translation: CASTRGRNTEAFF.

The rearrangement joins TRBV10-3 to TRBJ2-7, with 8 bases that match TRBD1. Losses at the gene ends were 1 base for V and 2 bases for J; bases not matched to a gene: 1. The CDR3 totals 14 residues. Germline assignment: CDR1 ENHRY and CDR2 SYGVKD. CDR3 protein: CAISEWTGPYEQYF. The CDR3, as DNA: TGTGCCATCAGTGAGTGGACAGGGCCCTACGAGCAGTACTTC.

V usage is TRBV25-1 and J usage is TRBJ1-4; 8 bases match TRBD1. The CDR3 is 16 amino acids. V shed 2 bases and J 8 bases; nucleotides not matched to a gene: 10. Germline V gene lookup returns CDR1 MGHDK and CDR2 SYGVNS. CDR3 DNA: TGTGCCAGCAGTGAAACCAGGGGGCGGCTTGGAGAAAAACTGTTTTTT. Its translation: CASSETRGRLGEKLFF.

The chain employs TRBV2 and TRBJ2-7; TRBD1 matches 11 bases. Germline lookup yields CDR1 SNHLY and CDR2 FYNNEI. The CDR3 contains 13 residues. The V and J ends lost 8 bases and 4 bases, in that order; junction bases with no gene match: 4. CDR3 region: CASGRDRGYEQYF. The CDR3 nucleotides are TGTGCCAGCGGTCGGGACAGGGGGTACGAGCAGTACTTC.

The chain has TRBV13 and TRBJ1-1, with D perhaps matching TRBD1 (5 bases). V lost 0 bases and J lost 8, with 7 bases in between. This CDR3 has 12 residues. Germline CDR1 and CDR2: PRHDT and FYEKMQ (reference sequence). CDR3 coding DNA: TGTGCCAGCAGCTTAGGGGGGGACGAAGCTTTCTTT. This encodes CASSLGGDEAFF.

Only a few counts were recorded for this clone. This chain links TRBV5-1 with TRBJ2-5; 10 bases align to TRBD1. Germline V lookup: CDR1 SGHRS, CDR2 YFSETQ. The CDR3 spans 15 residues. The V segment lost 3 bases and the J segment 5 bases; nucleotides outside the gene matches: 7. The CDR3 region has the DNA TGCGCCAGCAGCTCTCGACAGGGGGCGATGGAGACCCAGTACTTC. This gives the protein CASSSRQGAMETQYF.

This clone is a singleton in its sample. Other DNA sequences in this sample translate to the same CDR3. The chain joins TRBV11-3 to TRBJ2-5; no clear D gene. The CDR3 is 13 amino acids. V lost 3 bases and J lost 3, with 8 bases in between. Germline values: CDR1 SGHNT, CDR2 YENEEA. CDR3 residues: CASSLTGKETQYF. As DNA, the CDR3 is TGTGCCAGCAGCTTGACTGGAAAAGAGACCCAGTACTTC.

The V gene is TRBV6-5, the J gene TRBJ1-5; perhaps TRBD1 as D (5 bases). The germline gives CDR1 MNHEY, CDR2 SVGAGI. The CDR3 has 13 amino acids. V lost 8 bases and J lost 3, with 11 bases in between. Written as DNA, the CDR3 is TGTGCCAGCCCCAGGGTAAACAATCAGCCCCAGCATTTT. Translation: CASPRVNNQPQHF.

The V and J genes are TRBV27 and TRBJ2-1, with 8 bases fitting TRBD1. Germline V lookup: CDR1 MNHEY, CDR2 SMNVEV (reference sequence). After removal of 4 bases from V and 6 bases from J, the junction contained 5 bases not matched to a gene. The CDR3 contains 14 residues. The CDR3 reads CASSSWDRLNEQFF. DNA for the CDR3: TGTGCCAGCAGTTCCTGGGACAGGCTCAATGAGCAGTTCTTC.

The chain carries TRBV6-1 and TRBJ1-2, with no clear D. With 1 base removed from V and 2 bases from J, the gap between germline ends came to 8 bases. CDR1 and CDR2 (germline): MNHNS, SASEGT. This CDR3 is built from 14 residues. The DNA for the CDR3 is TGTGCCAGCAGTGAAGGGTTAGGCAACTATGGCTACACCTTC. It translates to CASSEGLGNYGYTF.

The V and J genes are TRBV7-2 and TRBJ2-7, with 10 bases that match TRBD2. CDR1 is SGHTA and CDR2 is FQGNSA in the germline V gene. The V gene end was trimmed by 3 bases and the J gene end by 2 bases; junction bases not matched to a gene: 1. The CDR3 is 14 residues long. The CDR3 region is CASSLGLATYEQYF. In DNA, the CDR3 is TGTGCCAGCAGCTTGGGACTAGCGACCTACGAGCAGTACTTC.

This rearrangement joins TRBV9 to TRBJ1-1; D is perhaps TRBD1 (5 bases). The CDR3 sequence is 16 residues long. Germline V gives CDR1 SGDLS, CDR2 YYNGEE. V lost 0 bases and J lost 7, with 19 bases in between. The CDR3 region has the DNA TGTGCCAGCAGCGTAGAGATGGGACTAAGATCCGGTGAAGCTTTCTTT. It codes for CASSVEMGLRSGEAFF.

This chain links TRBV5-1 with TRBJ2-2; TRBD2 matches at 13 bases. The CDR3 totals 18 residues. Germline V gene data show CDR1 as SGHRS and CDR2 as YFSETQ. V dropped 0 bases and J dropped 5; count of bases not matched to a gene: 7. The CDR3 bases are TGCGCCAGCAGCTTGGGCGGACTAGCGGGGGTATTAACCGGGGAGCTGTTTTTT. It yields the protein CASSLGGLAGVLTGELFF.

This clone was seen a handful of times. The V gene is TRBV7-9, the J gene TRBJ2-3; D possibly corresponds to TRBD1 (6 bases). The V and J ends lost 4 bases and 6 bases respectively, with 14 bases between them. The germline CDR1 and CDR2 sequences are SEHNR and FQNEAQ (reference sequence). The CDR3 loop spans 14 amino acids. The CDR3: CASSWNRDRDTQYF. The CDR3 nucleotides are TGTGCCAGCAGCTGGAACAGGGACCGGGATACGCAGTATTTT.

The chain employs TRBV7-2 and TRBJ2-7; possibly TRBD1 or TRBD2 for D (5 bases each). The CDR3 sequence is 15 residues long. Trimming shortened V by 1 base and J by 2 bases, and 12 bases separated the two germline ends. Germline CDR1 is SGHTA and CDR2 is FQGNSA. CDR3 DNA sequence: TGTGCCAGCAGCTTAGTAGCGAGGGGCCCCTACGAGCAGTACTTC. Residues: CASSLVARGPYEQYF.

This clone came up a few times. The rearrangement joins TRBV6-5 to TRBJ1-6; a possible D gene is TRBD1 (6 bases). Germline CDR1 reads MNHEY; CDR2 reads SVGAGI. There are 14 residues in the CDR3. Trimming left V 4 bases short and J 10 bases short, with 14 bases between. As DNA, the CDR3 is TGTGCCAGCAGTTCTCAGGGGCGCGGGTCACCCCTCCACTTT. It yields the protein CASSSQGRGSPLHF.

The genes are TRBV19 and TRBJ1-2; unclear D gene. Germline loops: CDR1 LNHDA, CDR2 SQIVND (reference sequence). CDR3 size: 14 residues. Trimming shortened V by 3 bases and J by 2 bases, and 10 bases separated the two germline ends. CDR3 sequence: CASSIRTKNYGYTF. DNA for the CDR3: TGTGCCAGTAGTATCAGGACGAAGAACTATGGCTACACCTTC. Based on the CDR3 plus reference TRBV19 and TRBJ1-2, the full variable domain is DGGITQSPKYLFRKEGQNVTLSCEQNLNHDAMYWYRQDPGQGLRLIYYSQIVNDFQKGDIAEGYSVSREKKESFPLTVTSAQKNPTAFYLCASSIRTKNYGYTFGSGTRLTVV.

This chain joins TRBV28 and TRBJ2-6, with TRBD1 matching over 10 bases. The ends lost 5 bases at V and 2 bases at J; junction bases unmatched: 12. CDR3 length equals 19 residues. In germline, CDR1 is MDHEN, CDR2 SYDVKM. This CDR3 reads CASSVSGGQGFTGANVLTF. The CDR3 coding sequence is TGTGCCAGCAGTGTATCAGGGGGACAGGGGTTTACTGGGGCCAACGTCCTGACTTTC.

V and J are TRBV2 and TRBJ1-3; D gene unclear. V shed 4 bases and J shed 0 bases, with 10 bases lying between them. Germline CDR1 reads SNHLY; CDR2 reads FYNNEI. This CDR3 has 15 amino acids. The CDR3: CASSVLHASGNTIYF. The CDR3 DNA reads TGTGCCAGCAGTGTATTACACGCCTCTGGAAACACCATATATTTT.

The V gene is TRBV7-2, the J gene TRBJ1-4; 7 bases fit TRBD1. V shed 3 bases and J 8 bases; nucleotides not matched to a gene: 0. CDR3 length: 12 residues. Germline V lookup: CDR1 SGHTA, CDR2 FQGNSA. CDR3 DNA sequence: TGTGCCAGCAGCTTGACAGGGGAAAAACTGTTTTTT. Amino acids: CASSLTGEKLFF.

CDR3 region: CASSLVGGNTEAFF. For the CDR3, the DNA is TGTGCCAGCAGCTTAGTCGGGGGTAACACTGAAGCTTTCTTT. The chain has TRBV7-2 and TRBJ1-1, with D maybe TRBD1 (5 bases). This CDR3 has 14 amino acids. Deletions cut 1 base from V and 2 bases from J, with 8 bases between. Germline lookup yields CDR1 SGHTA and CDR2 FQGNSA.

V and J are TRBV11-3 and TRBJ2-1; D is unclear. The CDR3 totals 12 residues. Trimming removed 4 bases from V and 5 bases from J, with 6 bases in between. The V gene's germline CDR1 is SGHNT and CDR2 YENEEA. CDR3 sequence reads: CASSSGDNEQFF. CDR3 nucleotides: TGTGCCAGCAGCTCAGGAGACAATGAGCAGTTCTTC.

This rearrangement joins TRBV12-3 or TRBV12-4 to TRBJ2-3; the D is unclear. This CDR3 comprises 11 residues. V dropped 2 bases and J dropped 3 bases, with 0 bases sitting between them. CDR3 residues: CASSLTDTQYF. CDR3 DNA: TGTGCCAGCAGTTTAACAGATACGCAGTATTTT.